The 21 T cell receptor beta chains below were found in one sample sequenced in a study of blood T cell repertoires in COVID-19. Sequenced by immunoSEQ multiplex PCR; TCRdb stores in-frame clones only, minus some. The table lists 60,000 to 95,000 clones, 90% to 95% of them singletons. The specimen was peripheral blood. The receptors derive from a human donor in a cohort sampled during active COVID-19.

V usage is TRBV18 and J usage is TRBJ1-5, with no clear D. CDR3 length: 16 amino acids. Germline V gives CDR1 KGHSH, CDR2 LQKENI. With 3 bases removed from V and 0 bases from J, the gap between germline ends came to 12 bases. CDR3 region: CASSPGIPYSNQPQHF. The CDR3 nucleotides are TGTGCCAGCTCACCGGGCATTCCGTATAGCAATCAGCCCCAGCATTTT.

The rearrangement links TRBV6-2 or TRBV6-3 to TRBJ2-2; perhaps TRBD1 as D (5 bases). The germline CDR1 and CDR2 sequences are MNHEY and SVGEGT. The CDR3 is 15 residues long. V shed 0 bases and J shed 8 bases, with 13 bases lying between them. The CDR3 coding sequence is TGTGCCAGCAGTTACTCCCAGGGTGCAGCAGGGGAGCTGTTTTTT. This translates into CASSYSQGAAGELFF.

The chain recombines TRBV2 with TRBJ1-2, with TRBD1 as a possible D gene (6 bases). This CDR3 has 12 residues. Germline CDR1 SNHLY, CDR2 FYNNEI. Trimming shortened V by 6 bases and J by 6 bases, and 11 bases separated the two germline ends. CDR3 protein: CASRQTGHGYTF. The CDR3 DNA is TGTGCCAGCAGACAGACAGGTCATGGCTACACCTTC.

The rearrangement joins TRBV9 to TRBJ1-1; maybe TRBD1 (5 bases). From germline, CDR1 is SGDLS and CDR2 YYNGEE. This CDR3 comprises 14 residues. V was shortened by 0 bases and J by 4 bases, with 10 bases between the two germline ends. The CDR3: CASSVVGGGTEAFF. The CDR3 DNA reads TGTGCCAGCAGCGTAGTTGGGGGGGGCACTGAAGCTTTCTTT.

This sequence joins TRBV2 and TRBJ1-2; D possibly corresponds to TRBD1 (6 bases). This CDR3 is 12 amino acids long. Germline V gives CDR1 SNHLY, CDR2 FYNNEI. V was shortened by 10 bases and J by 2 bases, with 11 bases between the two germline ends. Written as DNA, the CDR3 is TGTGCCAACCTGGACAGCAACTATGGCTACACCTTC. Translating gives CANLDSNYGYTF.

The CDR3 loop is CASSVARVDYGYTF. CDR3 DNA sequence: TGTGCCAGCAGCGTAGCTCGGGTGGACTATGGCTACACCTTC. The gene calls are TRBV9 and TRBJ1-2; D is uncertain. The ends were cut back, 0 bases at V and 3 bases at J, with 9 bases in the middle. Per germline, CDR1 SGDLS and CDR2 YYNGEE. The CDR3 is 14 residues long.

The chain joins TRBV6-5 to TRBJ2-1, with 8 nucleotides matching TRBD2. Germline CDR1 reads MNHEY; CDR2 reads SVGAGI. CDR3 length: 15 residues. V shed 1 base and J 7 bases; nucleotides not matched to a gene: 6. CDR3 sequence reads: CASSYFGGARNEQFF. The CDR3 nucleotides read TGTGCCAGCAGTTACTTCGGGGGGGCGAGGAATGAGCAGTTCTTC.

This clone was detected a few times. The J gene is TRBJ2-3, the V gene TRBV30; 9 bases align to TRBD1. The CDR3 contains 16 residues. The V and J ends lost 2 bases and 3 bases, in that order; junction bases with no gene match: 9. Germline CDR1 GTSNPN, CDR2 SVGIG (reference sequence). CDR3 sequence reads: CAWSFSGTGITDTQYF. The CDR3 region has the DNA TGTGCCTGGAGTTTTTCCGGGACAGGGATTACAGATACGCAGTATTTT.

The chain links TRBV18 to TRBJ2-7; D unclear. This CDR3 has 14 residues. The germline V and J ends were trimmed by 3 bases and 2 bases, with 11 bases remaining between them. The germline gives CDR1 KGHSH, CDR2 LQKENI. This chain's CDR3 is CASSPAETPYEQYF. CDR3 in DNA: TGTGCCAGCTCACCGGCAGAGACTCCCTACGAGCAGTACTTC.

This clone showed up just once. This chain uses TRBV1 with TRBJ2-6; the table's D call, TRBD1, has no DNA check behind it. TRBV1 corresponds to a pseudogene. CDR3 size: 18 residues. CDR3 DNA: TGCACCAGCAGCCAGTCAGGGGCACAGGGCCCTGGGGCCAACGTCCTGACTTTC. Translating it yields CTSSQSGAQGPGANVLTF.

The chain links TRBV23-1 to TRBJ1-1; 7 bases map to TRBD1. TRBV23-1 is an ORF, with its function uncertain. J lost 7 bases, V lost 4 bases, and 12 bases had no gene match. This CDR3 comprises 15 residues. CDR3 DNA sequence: TGCGCCAGCAGTCCCTCGGTTGACAGGGCGGGTGAAGCTTTCTTT. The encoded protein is CASSPSVDRAGEAFF.

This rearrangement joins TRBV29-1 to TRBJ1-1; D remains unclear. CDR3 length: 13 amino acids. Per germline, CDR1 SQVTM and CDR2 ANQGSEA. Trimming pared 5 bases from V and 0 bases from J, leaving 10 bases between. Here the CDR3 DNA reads TGCAGCGTTCTGAACAGCATGAACACTGAAGCTTTCTTT. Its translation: CSVLNSMNTEAFF.

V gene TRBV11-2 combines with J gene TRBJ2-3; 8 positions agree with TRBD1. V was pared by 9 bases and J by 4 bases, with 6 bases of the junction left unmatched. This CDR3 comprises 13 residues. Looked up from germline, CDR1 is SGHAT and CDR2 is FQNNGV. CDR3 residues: CASSWTGPDTQYF. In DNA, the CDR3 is TGTGCCAGTTCTTGGACAGGGCCAGATACGCAGTATTTT.

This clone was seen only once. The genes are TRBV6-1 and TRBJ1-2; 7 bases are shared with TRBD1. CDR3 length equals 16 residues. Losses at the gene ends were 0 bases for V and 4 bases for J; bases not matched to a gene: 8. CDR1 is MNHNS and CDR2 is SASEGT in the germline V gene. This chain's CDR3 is CASSEAGTADSYGYTF. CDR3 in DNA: TGTGCCAGCAGTGAAGCAGGGACAGCCGATTCCTATGGCTACACCTTC.

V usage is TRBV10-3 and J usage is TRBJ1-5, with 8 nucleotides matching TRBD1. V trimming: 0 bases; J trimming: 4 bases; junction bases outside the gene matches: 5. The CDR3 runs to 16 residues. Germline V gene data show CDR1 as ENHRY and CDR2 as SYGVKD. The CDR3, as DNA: TGTGCCATCAGTGAGTCGACTCAGGGGGCGAATCAGCCCCAGCATTTT. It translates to CAISESTQGANQPQHF.

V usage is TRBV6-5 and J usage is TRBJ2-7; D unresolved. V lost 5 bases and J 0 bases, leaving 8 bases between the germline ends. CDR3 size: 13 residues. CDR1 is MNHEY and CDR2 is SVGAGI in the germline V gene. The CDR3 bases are TGTGCCAGCAGTCAGTCCCTCTCCTACGAGCAGTACTTC. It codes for CASSQSLSYEQYF.

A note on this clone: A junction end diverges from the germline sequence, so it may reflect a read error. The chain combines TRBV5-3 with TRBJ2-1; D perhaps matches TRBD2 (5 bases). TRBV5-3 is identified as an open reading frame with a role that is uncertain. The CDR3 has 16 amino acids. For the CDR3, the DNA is TGTGCCAAAAGCGGCTCTAGGTTCAGCTCCTACAATGAGCAGTTCTTC. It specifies CAKSGSRFSSYNEQFF.

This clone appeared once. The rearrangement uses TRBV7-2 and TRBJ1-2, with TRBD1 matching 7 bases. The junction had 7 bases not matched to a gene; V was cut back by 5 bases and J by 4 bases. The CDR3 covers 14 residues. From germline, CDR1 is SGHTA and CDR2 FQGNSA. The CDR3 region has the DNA TGTGCCAGCAGCGAAAGACAGGGCTTCTATGGCTACACCTTC. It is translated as CASSERQGFYGYTF.

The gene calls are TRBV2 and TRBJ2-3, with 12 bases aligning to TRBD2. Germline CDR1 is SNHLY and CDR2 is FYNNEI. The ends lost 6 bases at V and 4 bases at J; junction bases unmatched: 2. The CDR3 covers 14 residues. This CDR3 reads CASRLAGGSDTQYF. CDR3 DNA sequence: TGTGCCAGCAGACTAGCGGGGGGATCAGATACGCAGTATTTT.

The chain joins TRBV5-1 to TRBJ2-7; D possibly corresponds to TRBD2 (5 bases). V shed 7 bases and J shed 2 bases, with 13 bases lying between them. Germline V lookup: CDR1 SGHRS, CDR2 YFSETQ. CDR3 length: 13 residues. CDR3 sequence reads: CASGGLPPYEQYF. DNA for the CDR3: TGCGCCAGCGGTGGACTTCCCCCCTACGAGCAGTACTTC.

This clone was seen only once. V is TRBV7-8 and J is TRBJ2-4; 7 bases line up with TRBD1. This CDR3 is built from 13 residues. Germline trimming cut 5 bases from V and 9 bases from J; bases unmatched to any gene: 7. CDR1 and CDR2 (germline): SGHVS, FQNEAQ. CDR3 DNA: TGTGCCAGCAGCACAGGGGAACGAAGCATTCAGTACTTC. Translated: CASSTGERSIQYF.